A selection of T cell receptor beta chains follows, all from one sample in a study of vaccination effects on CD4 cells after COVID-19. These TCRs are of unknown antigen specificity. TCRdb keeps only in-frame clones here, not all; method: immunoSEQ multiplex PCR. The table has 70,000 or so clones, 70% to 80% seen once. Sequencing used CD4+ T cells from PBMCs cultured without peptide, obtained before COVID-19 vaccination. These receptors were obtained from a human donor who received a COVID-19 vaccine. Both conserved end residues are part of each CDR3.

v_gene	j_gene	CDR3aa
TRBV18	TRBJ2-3	CASSTPPGNTQYF
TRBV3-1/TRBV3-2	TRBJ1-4	CASSPHTGGNEKLFF
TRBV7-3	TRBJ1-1	CASSFAVNTEAFF
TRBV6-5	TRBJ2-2	CASSYKGANTGELFF
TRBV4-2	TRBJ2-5	CASSQDFLGASKETQYF
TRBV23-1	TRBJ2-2	CASSQCASGGQNTGELFF
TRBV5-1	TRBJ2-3	CASGVGQLDSDTQYF
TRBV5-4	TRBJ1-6	CASSLADRDNSPLHF
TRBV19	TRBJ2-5	CASTRGGGTQYF
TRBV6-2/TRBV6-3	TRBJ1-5	CASSSLSGGNQPQHF
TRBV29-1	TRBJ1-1	CSVLRTGAGGTEAFF
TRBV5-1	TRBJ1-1	CASSLGGQGNTEAFF
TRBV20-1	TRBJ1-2	CSATETLLGGYTF
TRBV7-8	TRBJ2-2	CASSHNSGGRGNTGELFF
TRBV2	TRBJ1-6	CASRRDSMVGSPLHF
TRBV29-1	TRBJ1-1	CSVASGNTEAFF
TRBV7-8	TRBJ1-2	CASSLVIGGGAGYTF
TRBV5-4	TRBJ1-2	CASSLDRALQGNGYTF
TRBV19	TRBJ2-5	CASTGGGAGETQYF
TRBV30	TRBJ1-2	CAWGLLQGAMGYTF
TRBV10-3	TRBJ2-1	CAIMRTGYNEQFF
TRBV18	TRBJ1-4	CASSPSRSTNEKLFF
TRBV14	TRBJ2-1	CASSQASGYNEQFF
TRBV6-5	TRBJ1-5	CASSSTGGQPQHF